One and the same sample provided the 3 T cell receptor beta chains below, sequenced in a study of Tregs in tolerant kidney transplant recipients. The nonmyeloablative bone marrow transplants came from related graft donors, with transient mixed chimerism. Method: immunoSEQ multiplex PCR; TCRdb's copy keeps in-frame clones and lacks some. The sample lists about 52,000 clones; around 93% were seen once. The starting material was CD8+ T cells from blood (PBMCs), obtained 24 months after the transplant. The receptors derive from a human patient who received a combined kidney and bone marrow transplant. Some T cells may originate from the graft donor.

The chain has TRBV27 and TRBJ2-1, with TRBD2 matching 9 bases. V lost 6 bases, J lost 4 bases, and 1 base stayed unmatched. The CDR3 runs 13 residues. CDR1 and CDR2 from the germline V gene are MNHEY and SMNVEV (reference sequence). The CDR3 region has the DNA TGTGCCAGCAGGGCGGGAGGGTACAATGAGCAGTTCTTC. Protein sequence: CASRAGGYNEQFF.

This chain connects TRBV5-1 to TRBJ2-7, with 7 positions matching TRBD1. The CDR3 spans 15 residues. V was clipped by 9 bases and J by 5 bases; unmatched bases: 17. Germline values: CDR1 SGHRS, CDR2 YFSETQ. The CDR3 reads CATAPRDSGRDEQYF. CDR3 coding DNA: TGCGCCACCGCGCCCCGGGACAGCGGACGGGACGAGCAGTACTTC.

The J gene is TRBJ2-2, the V gene TRBV19, with TRBD1 as a possible D gene (6 bases). Trimming removed 4 bases at V and 1 base at J, with 13 bases between. CDR3 length: 16 amino acids. CDR1 and CDR2 from the germline V gene are LNHDA and SQIVND (reference sequence). The CDR3 spells CASSKGWGRNTGELFF. In DNA, the CDR3 is TGTGCCAGTAGTAAGGGATGGGGGCGGAACACCGGGGAGCTGTTTTTT.